The 20 T cell receptor beta chains below were found in one sample sequenced in a study of Ad26.COV2.S vaccination and SARS-CoV-2 variants. The treatment: some 20 received Ad26.COV2.S at low or high dose, single or two shots; roughly five received placebo; per-sample allocation not given. Sampling occurred on day 63 after the first vaccine or placebo injection. The protocol was immunoSEQ multiplex PCR, while the TCRdb copy is restricted to in-frame clones and leaves out a portion. The sample lists hundreds of thousands of clones; 75% to 95% were seen once. Sequenced material: peripheral blood, taken in a trial of Ad26.COV2.S vaccine versus placebo. These receptors came from a person aged 18 to 59 who received the Ad26.COV2.S COVID-19 vaccine or a placebo.

This chain's CDR3 is CASSRLAGGPDTQYF. The CDR3 DNA is TGTGCCAGCAGCCGTCTAGCGGGAGGGCCAGATACGCAGTATTTT. V usage is TRBV28 and J usage is TRBJ2-3; 12 bases map to TRBD2. CDR1 and CDR2 from the germline V gene are MDHEN and SYDVKM. V was pared by 6 bases and J by 4 bases, with 5 bases of the junction left unmatched. The CDR3 loop spans 15 amino acids.

The V and J genes are TRBV21-1 and TRBJ1-1. TRBV21-1 is labeled a pseudogene. The CDR3 covers 14 residues. The CDR3 DNA follows: TGTGCCAGCAGCCTTTGGCGGGGACACGGCATAGCTTTCTTT. Protein: CASSLWRGHGIAFF.

V usage is TRBV5-6 and J usage is TRBJ1-2; no firm D call. CDR1 and CDR2 from the germline V gene are SGHDT and YYEEEE. The CDR3 is 15 residues long. V gave up 1 base and J gave up 3 bases, with 13 bases separating them. Here the CDR3 reads CASSLSDGPYYGYTF. CDR3 nucleotide sequence: TGTGCCAGCAGCTTGAGCGACGGACCCTACTATGGCTACACCTTC.

The chain employs TRBV3-1 (or the pseudogene TRBV3-2) and TRBJ2-5; possibly TRBD2 for D (6 bases). V lost 2 bases and J lost 2, with 15 bases in between. This CDR3 is built from 16 residues. CDR1 and CDR2 (germline): LGHDT, YNNKEL (reference sequence). The CDR3 sequence: CASSQRAGFNQETQYF. The CDR3 region has the DNA TGTGCCAGCAGCCAACGAGCGGGTTTTAATCAAGAGACCCAGTACTTC.

The genes are TRBV10-1 and TRBJ1-1; D remains unclear. Trimming shortened V by 6 bases and J by 12 bases, and 17 bases separated the two germline ends. Germline V gene lookup returns CDR1 WNHNN and CDR2 SYGVQD (reference sequence). CDR3 length equals 12 residues. In DNA form, the CDR3 reads TGCGCCAGCAGCCGGGATCGAATTAAGTCTTTCTTT. Translation gives CASSRDRIKSFF.

The chain links TRBV7-2 to TRBJ2-5; TRBD1 agrees at 9 bases. Trimming removed 0 bases from V and 5 bases from J; junction bases left unmatched: 16. The V gene's germline CDR1 is SGHTA and CDR2 FQGNSA. This CDR3 has 19 amino acids. The CDR3 region has the DNA TGTGCCAGCAGCTTAGCGCTAAGGAATTCACAGGGGGCAGGGGAGACCCAGTACTTC. Translated: CASSLALRNSQGAGETQYF.

The chain joins TRBV5-1 to TRBJ2-4; either TRBD1 or TRBD2 may supply D (5 bases each). Germline CDR1 reads SGHRS; CDR2 reads YFSETQ. This CDR3 region has 16 residues. V was trimmed by 4 bases and J by 0 bases, leaving 14 bases between them. The CDR3 DNA is TGCGCCAGCAGCCCGGGACCGATCTTAGCCAAAAACATTCAGTACTTC. The encoded protein is CASSPGPILAKNIQYF.

The chain joins TRBV4-1 to TRBJ1-1; D is unclear. The germline V gene has CDR1 MGHRA and CDR2 YSYEKL. V shed 4 bases and J shed 1 base, with 4 bases lying between them. The CDR3 length is 12 residues. The CDR3 coding sequence is TGCGCCAGCAGCCGTGGGAACACTGAAGCTTTCTTT. It is translated as CASSRGNTEAFF.

In nucleotides, the CDR3 is TGTGCCAGCAATAAGCGGGAGATGGAGACCCAGTACTTC. Translated: CASNKREMETQYF. This rearrangement joins TRBV12-3 or TRBV12-4 to TRBJ2-5, with 8 nucleotides matching TRBD2. This CDR3 contains 13 residues. Unmatched junction bases numbered 6, after V lost 7 bases and J lost 5 bases.

The rearrangement links TRBV29-1 to TRBJ2-1; a possible D gene is TRBD1 (6 bases). The CDR3 is made up of 11 amino acids. Trimming took 6 bases from V and 7 from J, leaving 10 bases between them. CDR1 SQVTM and CDR2 ANQGSEA come from the germline V gene. The CDR3 is CSVYRVNEQFF. DNA of the CDR3: TGCAGCGTCTACAGGGTAAATGAGCAGTTCTTC.

The chain recombines TRBV2 with TRBJ2-7; tentative D call: TRBD1 (6 bases). V shed 11 bases and J shed 3 bases, with 11 bases lying between them. The CDR3 sequence is 11 residues long. Germline CDR1 and CDR2: SNHLY and FYNNEI. This CDR3 is CAGGQYYEQYF. As DNA, the CDR3 is TGTGCCGGTGGACAGTACTACGAGCAGTACTTC.

The rearrangement joins TRBV27 to TRBJ2-1; D not certain. The germline V gene has CDR1 MNHEY and CDR2 SMNVEV (reference sequence). The CDR3 sequence is 16 residues long. V was clipped by 0 bases and J by 4 bases, with 13 bases between them. CDR3 region: CASSLSVVITYNEQFF. CDR3 sequence (DNA): TGTGCCAGCAGTTTATCAGTCGTCATAACATACAATGAGCAGTTCTTC.

The chain has TRBV30 and TRBJ2-3; D is possibly TRBD2 (6 bases). Germline values: CDR1 GTSNPN, CDR2 SVGIG (reference sequence). The V end was cut by 2 bases, the J end by 2 bases, with 17 bases between. The CDR3 sequence is 16 residues long. The chain's CDR3 is CAWSFTFGGNTDTQYF. DNA for the CDR3: TGTGCCTGGAGTTTCACTTTTGGCGGGAACACAGATACGCAGTATTTT.

This clone was seen once. This chain uses TRBV2 with TRBJ2-1; TRBD2 agrees at 10 bases. The CDR3 is 16 amino acids. Germline CDR1 is SNHLY and CDR2 is FYNNEI. V was clipped by 6 bases and J by 2 bases; unmatched bases: 7. The chain's CDR3 is CASRRSSGRPYNEQFF. In nucleotides, the CDR3 is TGTGCCAGCAGGAGGTCTAGCGGGAGACCCTACAATGAGCAGTTCTTC.

The chain is built from TRBV24-1 and TRBJ2-3; D may be TRBD1 (6 bases). The V gene lost 4 bases and the J gene lost 10 bases, with 14 bases spanning the gap. The CDR3 spans 13 residues. CDR1 is KGHDR, CDR2 SFDVKD, per germline. Written as DNA, the CDR3 is TGTGCCACCAGTGACCCCACAGGGTTCCCGCAGTATTTT. This gives the protein CATSDPTGFPQYF.

The rearrangement links TRBV9 to TRBJ2-3; TRBD1 agrees at 7 bases. CDR3 length: 13 residues. V shed 3 bases, J shed 6 bases, and the junction held 4 bases outside the gene matches. In germline, CDR1 is SGDLS, CDR2 YYNGEE. The DNA of the CDR3 is TGTGCCAGCAGCGAGACAGGGCTGGATACGCAGTATTTT. It specifies CASSETGLDTQYF.

The chain employs TRBV6-1 and TRBJ2-4, with 9 bases identical to TRBD1. V lost 2 bases and J lost 13; bases outside the gene matches: 9. The CDR3 totals 14 residues. CDR1 and CDR2 from the germline V gene are MNHNS and SASEGT. The CDR3 region has the DNA TGTGCCAGCAGTGAACAACCGGGACAGGGTGTACAGTACTTC. Its translation is CASSEQPGQGVQYF.

A note on this clone: One junction end does not reproduce the germline sequence, and a read error may be involved. This chain links TRBV7-7 with TRBJ2-2, with 12 bases that match TRBD2. From germline, CDR1 is SSHAT and CDR2 FNYEAQ (reference sequence). This CDR3 has 15 residues. As DNA, the CDR3 is TGTGCTAGCAGCTTACTAGCGGGAGGAGCCGGGGAGCTGTTTTTT. This gives the protein CASSLLAGGAGELFF.

This chain connects TRBV3-1 (or the pseudogene TRBV3-2) to TRBJ1-6, with unresolved D. The V and J ends lost 4 bases and 7 bases respectively, with 11 bases between them. The CDR3 sequence is 14 residues long. Germline V gene lookup returns CDR1 LGHDT and CDR2 YNNKEL (reference sequence). CDR3 bases: TGTGCCAGCAGCCCCCGAGACTCGAATTCACCCCTCCACTTT. Residues: CASSPRDSNSPLHF.

The table lists this clone with a count of one. This chain uses TRBV6-1 with TRBJ1-2; no firm D call. Trimming cost V 1 base and J 12 bases, with 15 bases left between them. The CDR3 has 13 amino acids. Germline values: CDR1 MNHNS, CDR2 SASEGT. CDR3 loop: CASSEVWRVKDTF. CDR3 DNA: TGTGCCAGCAGTGAAGTCTGGAGGGTTAAAGACACCTTC.